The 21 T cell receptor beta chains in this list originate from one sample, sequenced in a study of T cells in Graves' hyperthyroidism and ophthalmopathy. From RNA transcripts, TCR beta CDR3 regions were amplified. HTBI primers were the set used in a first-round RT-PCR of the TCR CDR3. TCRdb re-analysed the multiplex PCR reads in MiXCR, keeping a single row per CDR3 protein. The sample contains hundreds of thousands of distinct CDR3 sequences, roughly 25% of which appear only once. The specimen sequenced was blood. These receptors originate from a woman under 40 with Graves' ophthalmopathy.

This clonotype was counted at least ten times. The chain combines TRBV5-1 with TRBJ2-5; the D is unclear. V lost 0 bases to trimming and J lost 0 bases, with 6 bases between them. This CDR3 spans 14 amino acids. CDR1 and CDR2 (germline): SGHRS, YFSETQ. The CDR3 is CASSLDQNQETQYF. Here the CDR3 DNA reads TGCGCCAGCAGCTTGGACCAGAACCAAGAGACCCAGTACTTC.

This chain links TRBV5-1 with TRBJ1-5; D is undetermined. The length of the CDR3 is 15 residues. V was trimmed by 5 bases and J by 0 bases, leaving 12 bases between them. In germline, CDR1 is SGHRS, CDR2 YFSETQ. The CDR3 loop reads CASSPDNNSNQPQHF. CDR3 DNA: TGCGCCAGCAGTCCCGACAACAATAGCAATCAGCCCCAGCATTTT.

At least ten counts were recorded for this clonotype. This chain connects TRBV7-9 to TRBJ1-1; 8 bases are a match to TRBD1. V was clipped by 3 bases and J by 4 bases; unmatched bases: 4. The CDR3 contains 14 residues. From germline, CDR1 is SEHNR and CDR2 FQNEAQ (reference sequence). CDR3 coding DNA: TGTGCCAGCAGCTTGTCCACAGGGGGCACTGAAGCTTTCTTT. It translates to CASSLSTGGTEAFF.

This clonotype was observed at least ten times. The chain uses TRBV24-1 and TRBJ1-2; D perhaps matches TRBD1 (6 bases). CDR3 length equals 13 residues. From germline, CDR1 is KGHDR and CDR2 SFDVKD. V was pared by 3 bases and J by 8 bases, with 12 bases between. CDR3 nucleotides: TGTGCCACCAGTGATACAGGGTCGGACGGCTACACCTTC. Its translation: CATSDTGSDGYTF.

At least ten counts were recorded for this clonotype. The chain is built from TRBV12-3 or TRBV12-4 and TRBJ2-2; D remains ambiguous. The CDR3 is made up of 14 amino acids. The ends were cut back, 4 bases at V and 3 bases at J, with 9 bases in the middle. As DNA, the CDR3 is TGTGCCAGCAGTTACATCGCCTACACCGGGGAGCTGTTTTTT. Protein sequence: CASSYIAYTGELFF.

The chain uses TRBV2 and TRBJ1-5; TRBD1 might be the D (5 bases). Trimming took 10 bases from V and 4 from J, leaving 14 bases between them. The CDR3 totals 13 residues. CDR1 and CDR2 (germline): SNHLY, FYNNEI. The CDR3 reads CATRRDSNQPQHF. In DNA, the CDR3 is TGTGCCACCCGTCGGGACTCTAATCAGCCCCAGCATTTT.

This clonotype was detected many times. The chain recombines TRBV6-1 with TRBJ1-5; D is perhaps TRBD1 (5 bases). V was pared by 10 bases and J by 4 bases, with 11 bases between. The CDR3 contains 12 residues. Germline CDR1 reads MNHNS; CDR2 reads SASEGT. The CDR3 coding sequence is TGTGCCACTAGGGACGTGAATCAGCCCCAGCATTTT. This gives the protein CATRDVNQPQHF.

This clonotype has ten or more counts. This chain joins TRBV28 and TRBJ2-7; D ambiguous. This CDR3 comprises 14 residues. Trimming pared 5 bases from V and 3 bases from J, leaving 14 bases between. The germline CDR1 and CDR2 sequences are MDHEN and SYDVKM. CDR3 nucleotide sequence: TGTGCCAGCAGTCAAAGGCTAGAAGACTACGAGCAGTACTTC. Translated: CASSQRLEDYEQYF.

CDR3 coding DNA: TGTGCCAGTAAACCTGCGGACAGATACGAGCAGTACTTC. Translating gives CASKPADRYEQYF. The chain links TRBV19 to TRBJ2-7; D may be TRBD1 (6 bases). The V end lost 7 bases, the J end lost 4 bases, and 14 bases lay between the germline ends. Germline CDR1 reads LNHDA; CDR2 reads SQIVND (reference sequence). CDR3 length equals 13 residues.

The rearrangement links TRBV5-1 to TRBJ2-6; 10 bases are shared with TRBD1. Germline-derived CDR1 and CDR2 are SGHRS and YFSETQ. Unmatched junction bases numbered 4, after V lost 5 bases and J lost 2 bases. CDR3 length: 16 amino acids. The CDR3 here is CASRSGQGAGANVLTF. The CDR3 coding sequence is TGCGCCAGCAGGTCCGGACAGGGGGCTGGGGCCAACGTCCTGACTTTC.

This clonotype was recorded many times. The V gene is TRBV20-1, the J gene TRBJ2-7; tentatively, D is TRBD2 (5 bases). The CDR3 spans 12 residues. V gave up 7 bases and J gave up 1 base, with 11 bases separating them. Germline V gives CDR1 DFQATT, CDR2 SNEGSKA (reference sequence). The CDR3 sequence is CSGTLLSYEQYF. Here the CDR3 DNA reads TGCAGTGGGACTTTACTATCCTACGAGCAGTACTTC.

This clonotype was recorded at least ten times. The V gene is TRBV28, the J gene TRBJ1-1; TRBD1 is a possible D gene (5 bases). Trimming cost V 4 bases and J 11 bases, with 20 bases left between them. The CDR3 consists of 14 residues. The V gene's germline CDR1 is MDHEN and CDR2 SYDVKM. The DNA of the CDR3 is TGTGCCAGCAGTTCGCCTACAGGCTCAGTGTGGGCTTTCTTT. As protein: CASSSPTGSVWAFF.

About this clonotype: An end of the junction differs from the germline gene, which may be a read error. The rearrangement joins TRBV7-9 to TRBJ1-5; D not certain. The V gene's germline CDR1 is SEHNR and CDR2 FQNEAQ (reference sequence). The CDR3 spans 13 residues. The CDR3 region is CASSLVSAQPQHF. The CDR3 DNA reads TGTGCCAGCAGCTTAGTCTCGGCCCAGCCTCAGCATTTT.

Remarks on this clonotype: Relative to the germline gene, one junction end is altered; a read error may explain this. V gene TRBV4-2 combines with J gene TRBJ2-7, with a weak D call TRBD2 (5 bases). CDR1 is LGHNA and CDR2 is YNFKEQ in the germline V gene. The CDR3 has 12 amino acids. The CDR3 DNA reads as TGTGCCAGCAGCCAAGGGGAGTACGAGCAGTACTTT. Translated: CASSQGEYEQYF.

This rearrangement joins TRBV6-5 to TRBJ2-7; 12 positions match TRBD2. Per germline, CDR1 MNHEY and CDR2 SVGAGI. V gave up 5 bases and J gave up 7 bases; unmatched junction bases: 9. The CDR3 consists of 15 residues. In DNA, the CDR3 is TGTGCCAGCAGTCCCTCGACTAGCGGGAGAAGGGAGCAGTACTTC. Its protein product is CASSPSTSGRREQYF.

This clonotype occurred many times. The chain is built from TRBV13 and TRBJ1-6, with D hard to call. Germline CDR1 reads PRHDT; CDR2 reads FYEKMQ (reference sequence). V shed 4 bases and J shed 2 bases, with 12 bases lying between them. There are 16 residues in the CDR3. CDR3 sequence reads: CASSCGIGAYNSPLHF. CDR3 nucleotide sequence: TGTGCCAGCAGCTGCGGGATTGGGGCCTATAATTCACCCCTCCACTTT.

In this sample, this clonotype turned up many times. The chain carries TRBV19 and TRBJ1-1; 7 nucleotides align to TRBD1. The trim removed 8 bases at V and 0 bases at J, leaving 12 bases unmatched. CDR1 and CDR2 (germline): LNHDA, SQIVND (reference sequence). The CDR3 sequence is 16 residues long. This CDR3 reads CASRLVEGAMNTEAFF. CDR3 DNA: TGTGCCAGTCGGCTGGTAGAGGGGGCGATGAACACTGAAGCTTTCTTT.

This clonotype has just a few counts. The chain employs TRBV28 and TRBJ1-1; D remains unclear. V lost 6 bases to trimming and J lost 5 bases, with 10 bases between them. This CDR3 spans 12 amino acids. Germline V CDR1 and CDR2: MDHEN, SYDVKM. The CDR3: CASRIGKTEAFF. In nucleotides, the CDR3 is TGTGCCAGCAGGATAGGTAAAACTGAAGCTTTCTTT. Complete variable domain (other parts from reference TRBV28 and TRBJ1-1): DVKVTQSSRYLVKRTGEKVFLECVQDMDHENMFWYRQDPGLGLRLIYFSYDVKMKEKGDIPEGYSVSREKKERFSLILESASTNQTSMYLCASRIGKTEAFFGQGTRLTVV.

Written as DNA, the CDR3 is TGTGCCAGCAGCTTAGGCCGACAGGGAAGAGACATTCAGTACTTC. Translated: CASSLGRQGRDIQYF. V usage is TRBV11-2 and J usage is TRBJ2-4; 7 bases agree with TRBD1. CDR1 and CDR2 from the germline V gene are SGHAT and FQNNGV. With 1 base clipped from V and 8 bases from J, the junction kept 8 bases outside the gene matches. The CDR3 sequence is 15 residues long.

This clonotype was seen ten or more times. The CDR3 DNA sequence: TGTGCCAGCAGTTTTAGGGGAGATAGCAATCAGCCCCAGCATTTT. This codes for CASSFRGDSNQPQHF. The chain couples TRBV27 to TRBJ1-5, with D possibly TRBD1 on 5 matching bases. V was trimmed by 3 bases and J by 0 bases, leaving 9 bases between them. This CDR3 spans 15 amino acids. Germline CDR1 reads MNHEY; CDR2 reads SMNVEV (reference sequence).

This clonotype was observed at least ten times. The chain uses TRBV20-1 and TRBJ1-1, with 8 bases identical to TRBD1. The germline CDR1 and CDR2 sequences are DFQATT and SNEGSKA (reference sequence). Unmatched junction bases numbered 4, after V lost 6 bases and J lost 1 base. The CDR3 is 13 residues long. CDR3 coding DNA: TGCAGTGCCAAGGGGACAGGGAACACTGAAGCTTTCTTT. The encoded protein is CSAKGTGNTEAFF.